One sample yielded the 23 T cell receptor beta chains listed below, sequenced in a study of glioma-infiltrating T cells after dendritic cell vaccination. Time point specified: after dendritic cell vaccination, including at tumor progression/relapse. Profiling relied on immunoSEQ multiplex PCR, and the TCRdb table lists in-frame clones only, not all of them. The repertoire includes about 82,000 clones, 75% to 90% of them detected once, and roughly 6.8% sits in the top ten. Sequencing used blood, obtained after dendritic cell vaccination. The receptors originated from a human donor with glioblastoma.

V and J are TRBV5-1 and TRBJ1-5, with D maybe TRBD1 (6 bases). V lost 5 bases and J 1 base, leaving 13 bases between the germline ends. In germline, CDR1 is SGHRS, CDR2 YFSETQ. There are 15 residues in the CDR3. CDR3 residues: CASRQTGNSNQPQHF. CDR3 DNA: TGCGCCAGCAGACAAACAGGGAACAGCAATCAGCCCCAGCATTTT.

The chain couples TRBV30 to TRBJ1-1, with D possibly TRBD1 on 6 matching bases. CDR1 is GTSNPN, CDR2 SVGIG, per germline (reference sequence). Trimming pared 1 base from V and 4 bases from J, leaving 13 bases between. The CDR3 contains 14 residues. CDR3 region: CAWSETGGSTEAFF. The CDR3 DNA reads TGTGCCTGGAGTGAGACTGGGGGCTCCACTGAAGCTTTCTTT.

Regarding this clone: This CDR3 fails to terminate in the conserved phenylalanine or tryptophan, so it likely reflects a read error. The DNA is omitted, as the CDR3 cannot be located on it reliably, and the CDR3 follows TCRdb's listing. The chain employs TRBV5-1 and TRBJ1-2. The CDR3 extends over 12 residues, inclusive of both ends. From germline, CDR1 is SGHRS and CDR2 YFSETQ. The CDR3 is CASSEGNYGGTS.

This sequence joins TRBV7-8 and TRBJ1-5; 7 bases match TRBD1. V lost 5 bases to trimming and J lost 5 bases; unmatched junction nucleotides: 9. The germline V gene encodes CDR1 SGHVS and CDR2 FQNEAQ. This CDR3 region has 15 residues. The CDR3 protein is CASSSGQVIDQPQHF. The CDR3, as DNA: TGTGCCAGCAGCAGCGGACAGGTTATTGATCAGCCCCAGCATTTT.

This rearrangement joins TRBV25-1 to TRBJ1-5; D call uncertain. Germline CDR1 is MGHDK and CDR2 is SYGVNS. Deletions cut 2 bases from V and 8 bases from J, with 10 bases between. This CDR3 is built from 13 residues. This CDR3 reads CASSERGEEPQHF. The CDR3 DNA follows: TGTGCCAGCAGTGAACGGGGTGAGGAGCCCCAGCATTTT. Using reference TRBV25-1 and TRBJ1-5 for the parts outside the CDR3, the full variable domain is EADIYQTPRYLVIGTGKKITLECSQTMGHDKMYWYQQDPGMELHLIHYSYGVNSTEKGDLSSESTVSRIRTEHFPLTLESARPSHTSQYLCASSERGEEPQHFGDGTRLSIL.

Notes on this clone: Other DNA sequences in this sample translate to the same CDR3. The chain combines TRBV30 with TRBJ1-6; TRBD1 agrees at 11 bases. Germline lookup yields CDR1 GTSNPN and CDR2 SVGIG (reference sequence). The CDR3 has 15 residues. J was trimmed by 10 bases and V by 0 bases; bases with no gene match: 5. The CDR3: CAWSVPGTGGSPLHF. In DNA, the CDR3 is TGTGCCTGGAGTGTACCCGGGACAGGGGGATCACCCCTCCACTTT. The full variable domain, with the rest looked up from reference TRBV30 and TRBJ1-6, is SQTIHQWPATLVQPVGSPLSLECTVEGTSNPNLYWYRQAAGRGLQLLFYSVGIGQISSEVPQNLSASRPQDRQFILSSKKLLLSDSGFYLCAWSVPGTGGSPLHFGNGTRLTVT.

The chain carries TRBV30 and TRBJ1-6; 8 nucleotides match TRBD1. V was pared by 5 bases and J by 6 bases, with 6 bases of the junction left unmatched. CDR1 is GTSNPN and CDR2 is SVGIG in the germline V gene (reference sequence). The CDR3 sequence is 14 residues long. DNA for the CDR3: TGTGCCTGGTATCGGACAGGGACTAATTCACCCCTCCACTTT. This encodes CAWYRTGTNSPLHF.

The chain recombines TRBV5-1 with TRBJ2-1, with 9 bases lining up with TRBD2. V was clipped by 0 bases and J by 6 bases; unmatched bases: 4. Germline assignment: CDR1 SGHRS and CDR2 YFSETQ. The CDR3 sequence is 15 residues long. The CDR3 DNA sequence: TGCGCCAGCAGCTTGGAGCGGGGGGCTCCCAATGAGCAGTTCTTC. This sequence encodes CASSLERGAPNEQFF.

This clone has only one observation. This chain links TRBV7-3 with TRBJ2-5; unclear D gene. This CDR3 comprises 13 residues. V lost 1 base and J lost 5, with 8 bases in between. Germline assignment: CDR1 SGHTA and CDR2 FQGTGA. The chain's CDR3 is CASSLRQWETQYF. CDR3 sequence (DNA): TGTGCCAGCAGCTTAAGGCAGTGGGAGACCCAGTACTTC.

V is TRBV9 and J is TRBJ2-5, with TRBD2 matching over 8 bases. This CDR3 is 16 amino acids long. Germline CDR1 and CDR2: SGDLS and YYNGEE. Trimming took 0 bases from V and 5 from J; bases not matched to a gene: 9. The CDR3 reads CASSVEERGIGETQYF. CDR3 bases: TGTGCCAGCAGCGTAGAGGAGCGGGGGATCGGTGAGACCCAGTACTTC. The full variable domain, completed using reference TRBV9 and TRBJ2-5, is DSGVTQTPKHLITATGQRVTLRCSPRSGDLSVYWYQQSLDQGLQFLIQYYNGEERAKGNILERFSAQQFPDLHSELNLSSLELGDSALYFCASSVEERGIGETQYFGPGTRLLVL.

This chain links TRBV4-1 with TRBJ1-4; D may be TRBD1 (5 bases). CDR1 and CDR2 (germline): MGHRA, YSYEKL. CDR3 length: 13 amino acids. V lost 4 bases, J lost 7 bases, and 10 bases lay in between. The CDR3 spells CASSPGGAEKLFF. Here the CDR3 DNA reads TGCGCCAGCAGCCCCGGAGGGGCTGAAAAACTGTTTTTT.

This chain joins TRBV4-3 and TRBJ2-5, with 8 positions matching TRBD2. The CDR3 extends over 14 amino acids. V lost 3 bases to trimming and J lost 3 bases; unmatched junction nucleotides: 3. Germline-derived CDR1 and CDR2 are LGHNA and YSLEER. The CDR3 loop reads CASSHGGGEETQYF. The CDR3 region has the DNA TGCGCCAGCAGCCACGGGGGGGGCGAAGAGACCCAGTACTTC.

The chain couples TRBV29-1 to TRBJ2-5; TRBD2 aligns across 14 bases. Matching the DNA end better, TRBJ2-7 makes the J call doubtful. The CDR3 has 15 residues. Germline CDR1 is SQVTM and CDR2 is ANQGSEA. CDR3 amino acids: CSEFGTSGGSHEQYF. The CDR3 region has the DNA TGCAGCGAGTTTGGGACTAGCGGGGGAAGCCACGAGCAGTACTTC.

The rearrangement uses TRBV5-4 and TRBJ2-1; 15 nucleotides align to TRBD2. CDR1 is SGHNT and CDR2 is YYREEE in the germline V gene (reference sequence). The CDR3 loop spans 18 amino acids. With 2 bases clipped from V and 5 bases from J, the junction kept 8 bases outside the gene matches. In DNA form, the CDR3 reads TGTGCCAGCAGCTTCGGCGGACTAGCGGGGGGGATTAACAATGAGCAGTTCTTC. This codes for CASSFGGLAGGINNEQFF.

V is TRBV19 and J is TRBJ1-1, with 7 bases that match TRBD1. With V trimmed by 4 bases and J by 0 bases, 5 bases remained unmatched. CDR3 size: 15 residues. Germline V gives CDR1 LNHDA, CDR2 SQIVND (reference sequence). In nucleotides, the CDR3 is TGTGCCAGTAGTACGTCCACAGGGGTGAACACTGAAGCTTTCTTT. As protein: CASSTSTGVNTEAFF.

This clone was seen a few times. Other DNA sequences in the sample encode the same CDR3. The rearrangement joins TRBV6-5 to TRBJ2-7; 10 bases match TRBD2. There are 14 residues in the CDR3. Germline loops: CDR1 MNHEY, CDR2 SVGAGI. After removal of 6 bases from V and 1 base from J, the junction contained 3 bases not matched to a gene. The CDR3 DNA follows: TGTGCCAGCAGCCTAGCGGGGGCGTCCTACGAGCAGTACTTC. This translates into CASSLAGASYEQYF.

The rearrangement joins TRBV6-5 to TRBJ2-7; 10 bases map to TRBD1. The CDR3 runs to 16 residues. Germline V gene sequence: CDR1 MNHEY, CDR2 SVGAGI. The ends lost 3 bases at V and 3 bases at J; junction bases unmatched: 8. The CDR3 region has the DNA TGTGCCAGCAGTTATTCGACAGGGGGCGTTCTCTACGAGCAGTACTTC. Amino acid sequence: CASSYSTGGVLYEQYF.

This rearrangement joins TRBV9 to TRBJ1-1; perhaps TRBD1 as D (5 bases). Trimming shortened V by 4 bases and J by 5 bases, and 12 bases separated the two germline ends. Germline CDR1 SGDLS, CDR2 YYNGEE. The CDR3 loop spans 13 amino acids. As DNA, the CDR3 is TGTGCCAGCAGCCTAGGGACTGGGACTGAAGCTTTCTTT. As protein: CASSLGTGTEAFF.

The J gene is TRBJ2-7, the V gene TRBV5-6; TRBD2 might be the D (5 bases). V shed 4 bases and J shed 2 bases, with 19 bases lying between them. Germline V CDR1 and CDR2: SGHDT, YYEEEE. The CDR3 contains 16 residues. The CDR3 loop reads CASSPGLNRDPYEQYF. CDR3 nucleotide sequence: TGTGCCAGCAGCCCAGGACTCAACCGAGATCCCTACGAGCAGTACTTC.

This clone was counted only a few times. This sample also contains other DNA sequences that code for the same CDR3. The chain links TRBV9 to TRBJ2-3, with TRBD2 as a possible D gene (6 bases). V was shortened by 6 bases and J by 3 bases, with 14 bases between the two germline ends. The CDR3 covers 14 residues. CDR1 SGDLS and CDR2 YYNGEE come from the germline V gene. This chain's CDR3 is CASTETGDTDTQYF. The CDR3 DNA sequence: TGTGCCAGCACGGAGACGGGGGATACAGATACGCAGTATTTT. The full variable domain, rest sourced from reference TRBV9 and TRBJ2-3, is DSGVTQTPKHLITATGQRVTLRCSPRSGDLSVYWYQQSLDQGLQFLIQYYNGEERAKGNILERFSAQQFPDLHSELNLSSLELGDSALYFCASTETGDTDTQYFGPGTRLTVL.

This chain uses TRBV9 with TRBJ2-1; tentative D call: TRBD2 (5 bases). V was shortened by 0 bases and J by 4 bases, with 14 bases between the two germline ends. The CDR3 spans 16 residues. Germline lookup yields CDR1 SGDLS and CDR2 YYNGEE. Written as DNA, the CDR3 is TGTGCCAGCAGCGTAGATCCACTAGTTCAGTACAATGAGCAGTTCTTC. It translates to CASSVDPLVQYNEQFF.

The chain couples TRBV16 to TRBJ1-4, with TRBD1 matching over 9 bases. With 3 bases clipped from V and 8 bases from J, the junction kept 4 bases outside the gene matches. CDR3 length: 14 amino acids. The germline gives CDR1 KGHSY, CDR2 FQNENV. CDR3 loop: CASSQDRGSEKLFF. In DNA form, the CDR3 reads TGTGCCAGCAGCCAGGACAGGGGCAGCGAAAAACTGTTTTTT. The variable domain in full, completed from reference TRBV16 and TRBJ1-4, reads GEEVAQTPKHLVRGEGQKAKLYCAPIKGHSYVFWYQQVLKNEFKFLISFQNENVFDETGMPKERFSAKCLPNSPCSLEIQATKLEDSAVYFCASSQDRGSEKLFFGSGTQLSVL.

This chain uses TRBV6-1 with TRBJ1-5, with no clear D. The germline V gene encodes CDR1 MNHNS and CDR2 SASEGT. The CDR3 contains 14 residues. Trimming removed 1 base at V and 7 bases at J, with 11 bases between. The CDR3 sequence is CASSEGETGQPQHF. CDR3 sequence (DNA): TGTGCCAGCAGTGAAGGCGAAACGGGGCAGCCCCAGCATTTT.